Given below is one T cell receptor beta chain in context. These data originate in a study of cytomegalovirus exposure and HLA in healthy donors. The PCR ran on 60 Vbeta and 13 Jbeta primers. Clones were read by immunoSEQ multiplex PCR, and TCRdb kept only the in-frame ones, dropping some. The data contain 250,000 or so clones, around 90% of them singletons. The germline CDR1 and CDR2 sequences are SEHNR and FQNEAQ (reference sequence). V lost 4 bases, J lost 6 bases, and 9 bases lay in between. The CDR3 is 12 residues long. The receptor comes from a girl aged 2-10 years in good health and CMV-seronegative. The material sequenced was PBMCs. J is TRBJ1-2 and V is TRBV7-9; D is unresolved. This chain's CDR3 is CASSSELNGYTF. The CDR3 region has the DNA TGTGCCAGCAGCTCCGAGTTGAATGGCTACACCTTC.